The present T cell receptor beta chain was sequenced within a study of blood T cell repertoires in COVID-19. Study context: T cells, B-cell-depleted T cells, or PBMCs supplied cDNA or gDNA.

Per the original data handling: Estimates of nucleated cell counts were drawn from the amplification of reference gene primers. Assay used: immunoSEQ multiplex PCR; TCRdb lists only in-frame clones, some missing. That table is the source of V, J and clone size, and D and trimming were worked out from the DNA. The top ten hold approximately 4.7% of the sample, which has around 58,000 clones, about 90% seen once. Germline CDR1 SGHDN, CDR2 FVKESK. Deletions cut 3 bases from V and 7 bases from J, with 9 bases between. This CDR3 region has 12 residues. The specimen was peripheral blood. The J gene is TRBJ1-1, the V gene TRBV14; D may be TRBD1 (6 bases). The receptor comes from a human donor in a cohort sampled during active COVID-19. CDR3 region: CASSHQGIEAFF. In DNA, the CDR3 is TGTGCCAGCAGCCACCAGGGGATTGAAGCTTTCTTT.